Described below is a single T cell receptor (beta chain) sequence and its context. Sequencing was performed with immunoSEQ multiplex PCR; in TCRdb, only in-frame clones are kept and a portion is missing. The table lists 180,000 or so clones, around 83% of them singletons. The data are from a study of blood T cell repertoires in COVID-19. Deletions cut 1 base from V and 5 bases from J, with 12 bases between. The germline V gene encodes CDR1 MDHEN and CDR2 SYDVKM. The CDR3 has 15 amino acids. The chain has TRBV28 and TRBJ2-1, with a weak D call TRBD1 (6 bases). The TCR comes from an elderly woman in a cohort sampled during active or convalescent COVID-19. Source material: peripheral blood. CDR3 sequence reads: CASSLSSQGNNEQFF. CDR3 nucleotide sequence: TGTGCCAGCAGTTTATCGAGTCAGGGGAACAATGAGCAGTTCTTC.